This is a list of T cell receptor beta chains from one sample in a study of cytomegalovirus exposure and HLA in healthy donors. This table comes from immunoSEQ multiplex PCR, and its TCRdb copy is limited to in-frame clones, with some not included. The repertoire holds some 130,000 clones, with about 78% as singletons. Sequencing was performed on PBMCs. These receptors were obtained from a female donor in good health and CMV-seronegative. The CDR3 runs from the conserved cysteine through the conserved F or W. The D gene is left open where the match is weak.

V	J	D	CDR3
TRBV9	TRBJ1-1	-	CASSVGDGEGGKNTEAFF
TRBV7-8	TRBJ2-1	TRBD2	CASSSYSSGASSYNEQFF
TRBV7-2	TRBJ2-2	TRBD2	CASSPRGTSGRENTGELFF
TRBV18	TRBJ1-1	-	CASSPQEGNTEAFF
TRBV28	TRBJ1-1	TRBD1	CASSFAPGQGAGDIYTEAFF
TRBV7-6	TRBJ2-3	TRBD2	CASSLAGGGPDTQYF
TRBV7-3	TRBJ1-1	-	CASREQGSAEAFF
TRBV29-1	TRBJ2-1	-	CSVEGHSSYNEQFF
TRBV14	TRBJ1-4	-	CASSQERGWTNEKLFF
TRBV7-2	TRBJ2-7	-	CATSAGIHSYEQYF
TRBV7-9	TRBJ2-5	-	CASSSPETGKDEETQYF
TRBV9	TRBJ2-7	TRBD1	CASSLEGADEQYF